The T cell receptor beta chain described here comes from a study of CD8+CD57+ T cells in acquired aplastic anemia. Study at large: On average, sorted CD4+ and CD8+ cells gave around 3 ug of DNA. Study results and caveats: Around 27 CD8+ CDR3 sequences occurred in both the patients and the controls.

It was patients with CD8+CD57+ cell expansion by flow cytometry who were chosen for sequencing. Patients, without exception, had severe acquired aplastic anemia. None of the patients had been given any therapy when their blood was sampled. This clonotype was detected many times. The antigen remains unidentified. In germline, CDR1 is MNHEY, CDR2 SMNVEV (reference sequence). Trimming took off 3 bases at V and 1 base at J, with 13 bases between the two ends. The CDR3 covers 15 residues. For CDR3 and TCR beta VDJ profiling, genomic DNA was the template used. From the reads, TCRdb called clonotypes with MiXCR, one entry per CDR3 protein. Among 200,000 or so distinct CDR3 sequences listed, roughly 60% were seen once.

The TCR sequence derives from a human donor with aplastic anemia. Material: sorted CD4+, CD8+, or CD8+CD57+ T cells (not recorded which) from PBMCs. The rearrangement joins TRBV27 to TRBJ2-7, with D unresolved. CDR3 in amino acids: CASSFLGFSSYEQYF. CDR3 sequence (DNA): TGTGCCAGCAGTTTTTTGGGCTTCAGTTCCTACGAGCAGTACTTC.